The rows below give T cell receptor beta chains drawn from one sample of a study of neurological immune-mediated disorders. Each CDR3 protein is one row after TCRdb ran MiXCR on the 5' RACE reads. The repertoire includes 27,000 or so distinct CDR3 sequences, around 20% of them detected once, and around 16% sits in the top ten. The specimen was PBMCs. The receptors were sampled from a woman aged 60-75 years in good health. CDR3s include the opening cysteine and the closing phenylalanine or tryptophan. D genes are given only for firm matches. Only part of the rows carry a size: once, few, many, or a class if the clone is expanded.

V,D,size,J,DNA,CDR3
TRBV3-1,-,-,TRBJ2-7,TGTGCCAGCACCACCGCCAGTTCCTACGAGCAGTACTTC,CASTTASSYEQYF
TRBV7-9,TRBD2,many,TRBJ2-1,TGTGCCAGCAGCTTAGCTAGCGGGGGTTACAATGAGCAGTTCTTC,CASSLASGGYNEQFF
TRBV28,-,many,TRBJ2-1,TGTGCCAGCAGTTTAGGGGCAGTTAATGAGCAGTTCTTC,CASSLGAVNEQFF
TRBV28,-,many,TRBJ2-1,TGTGCCAGCAGTTATGGAGACAATGAGCAGTTCTTC,CASSYGDNEQFF
TRBV20-1,-,many,TRBJ2-7,TGCAGTGCTAGAACTACTCAAACCTACGAGCAGTACTTC,CSARTTQTYEQYF
TRBV5-1,-,-,TRBJ1-1,TGCGCCAGCAGCGCTCAGGGAAGGCCTGAAGCTTTCTTT,CASSAQGRPEAFF
TRBV6-1,TRBD1,-,TRBJ1-4,TGTGCCAGCAGTGAAGGGACAGGGAATGAAAAACTGTTTTTT,CASSEGTGNEKLFF
TRBV6-2/TRBV6-3,-,many,TRBJ2-7,TGTGCCAGCAGTCCACCCAGGACCGGCCTCTACGAGCAGTACTTC,CASSPPRTGLYEQYF
TRBV6-5,TRBD1,many,TRBJ1-2,TGTGCCAGCAGAATCAGGGGGCACTACTATGGCTACACCTTC,CASRIRGHYYGYTF
TRBV29-1,-,many,TRBJ2-7,TGCAGCGTTGAAATGGACAGACCCTCCTACGAGCAGTACTTC,CSVEMDRPSYEQYF
TRBV19,TRBD1,-,TRBJ1-4,TGTGCCAGTAGTTTCGGGACAGCGGACGAAAAACTGTTTTTT,CASSFGTADEKLFF
TRBV29-1,-,many,TRBJ1-5,TGCAGCGTTGGGCCCGGGGGGAATCAGCCCCAGCATTTT,CSVGPGGNQPQHF
TRBV7-9,-,many,TRBJ2-4,TGTGCCAGCAGCGAAGAAGGCGGGCTAGCCAAAAACATTCAGTACTTC,CASSEEGGLAKNIQYF
TRBV29-1,-,-,TRBJ1-4,TGCAGCGTCTCACAGGCCGAAAAACTGTTTTTT,CSVSQAEKLFF
TRBV20-1,-,many,TRBJ1-4,TGCAGTGCTAGAGCGGCCAGGGATGGGAATGAAAAACTGTTTTTT,CSARAARDGNEKLFF
TRBV5-1,-,many,TRBJ2-7,TGCGCCAGCAGCTTGGCCGGGGATCCCTACGAGCAGTACTTC,CASSLAGDPYEQYF
TRBV10-3,-,many,TRBJ1-1,TGTGCCAGCAGAGACCGATCTGAAGCTTTCTTT,CASRDRSEAFF
TRBV20-1,-,-,TRBJ2-5,TGCAGTGCCCCCCCGCTAGGAGTGGGGGAGACCCAGTACTTC,CSAPPLGVGETQYF
TRBV29-1,-,many,TRBJ2-4,TGCAGCGTCGTTATCCTACGACCGAACATTCAGTACTTC,CSVVILRPNIQYF
TRBV5-5,TRBD1,many,TRBJ2-1,TGTGCCAGCAGCCAACACCCCGGGAACAGGGGGAATGAGCAGTTCTTC,CASSQHPGNRGNEQFF
TRBV7-8,-,-,TRBJ2-6,TGTGCCAGCAGCCCCCGCTTGGAGGCCAACGTCCTGACTTTC,CASSPRLEANVLTF
TRBV2,-,-,TRBJ2-7,TGTGCCACCGGCCCCGGATACTCCTACGAGCAGTACTTC,CATGPGYSYEQYF
TRBV4-1,-,-,TRBJ2-1,TGCGCCAGCAGCGGTCGGACTGTGGCGGGCAATGAGCAGTTCTTC,CASSGRTVAGNEQFF
TRBV6-2/TRBV6-3,TRBD2,many,TRBJ2-2,TGTGCCAGCACCAGGACTAGCGGGACGGGCGGGGAGCTGTTTTTT,CASTRTSGTGGELFF
TRBV6-2/TRBV6-3,TRBD2,many,TRBJ2-1,TGTGCCAGCAGCCGGACTAGCGGGAGTAATGAGCAGTTCTTC,CASSRTSGSNEQFF
TRBV10-3,-,-,TRBJ2-3,TGTGCCACCCGTAACGGGACACCTAGCACAGATACGCAGTATTTT,CATRNGTPSTDTQYF
TRBV20-1,TRBD2,-,TRBJ2-7,TGCAGTGCTACTGGGCGGGTAGGACTAGCGGGGTACTCCTACGAGCAGTACTTC,CSATGRVGLAGYSYEQYF
TRBV5-1,-,once,TRBJ2-5,TGCGCCAGCAGCTTGGAGGCGGTTGTCCAAGAGACCCAGTACTTC,CASSLEAVVQETQYF
TRBV6-5,TRBD2,many,TRBJ2-1,TGTGCCAGTAAAGACGGGGCTAGCGGAAGAAATGAGCAGTTCTTC,CASKDGASGRNEQFF
TRBV4-2,TRBD2,many,TRBJ2-3,TGTGCCAGCAGCCCACAGACTAGCGGGAGCTCAGATACGCAGTATTTT,CASSPQTSGSSDTQYF
TRBV6-5,-,many,TRBJ1-3,TGTGCCAGCAGTCCCGCCAGCGGTTACACCATATATTTT,CASSPASGYTIYF
TRBV27,TRBD1,many,TRBJ1-6,TGTGCCAGCAGTTTAAGGGGACAGCAGGATTCCTATAATAATTCACCCCTCCACTTT,CASSLRGQQDSYNNSPLHF
TRBV20-1,-,many,TRBJ1-2,TGCAGTGCTAGAGTTGGAAGGCTTGACGGCTACACCTTC,CSARVGRLDGYTF
TRBV18,-,many,TRBJ2-5,TGTGCCAGCTCACAGCTACAAGAGACCCAGTACTTC,CASSQLQETQYF
TRBV24-1,-,many,TRBJ2-5,TGTGCCACCAGTGATTCCCGAAACCCCCTACAAGAGACCCAGTACTTC,CATSDSRNPLQETQYF
TRBV14,-,-,TRBJ1-2,TGTGCCAGCAGCCCGGGACCGAGCTATGGCTACACCTTC,CASSPGPSYGYTF
TRBV21-1,-,many,TRBJ2-7,TGTGCCAGCAGTTGGGCAGAGACTAGCTTCAACCACGAGCAGTACTTC,CASSWAETSFNHEQYF
TRBV4-1,-,many,TRBJ2-4,TGCGCCAGCAGCCAAGATCAAAACATTCAGTACTTC,CASSQDQNIQYF
TRBV7-2,TRBD2,many,TRBJ2-5,TGTGCCAGCAGCCCTGTGGGGGGGGGAGAGACCCAGTACTTC,CASSPVGGGETQYF
TRBV5-1,-,many,TRBJ1-2,TGCGCCAGCAGCTTGGACAGCATACCGTTGGGCTACACCTTC,CASSLDSIPLGYTF
TRBV5-1,TRBD1,many,TRBJ1-5,TGCGCCAGCAGCTTAACAGGGGCTGATCAGCCCCAGCATTTT,CASSLTGADQPQHF
TRBV4-2,-,many,TRBJ2-5,TGTGCCAGCAGCCAAGACAGGGCAAGCGAGACCCAGTACTTC,CASSQDRASETQYF
TRBV5-1,-,medium-sized,TRBJ2-2,TGCGCCAGCAGCTCGGGACGGAGGACGTCCGGGGAGCTGTTTTTT,CASSSGRRTSGELFF
TRBV7-9,-,many,TRBJ1-1,TGTGCCAGCAGCTTAAGGTTTGAGGGCACTGAAGCTTTCTTT,CASSLRFEGTEAFF
TRBV7-2,-,few,TRBJ2-7,TGTGCCAGCAGCCATATACAGGGCGAGCAGTACTTC,CASSHIQGEQYF
TRBV7-6,TRBD2,many,TRBJ2-5,TGTGCCAGCAGCCTACCGCCGGGACTAGCGGGAGGGAAAGAGACCCAGTACTTC,CASSLPPGLAGGKETQYF
TRBV9,-,-,TRBJ2-1,TGTGTCAGCAGCTGGCGCAGCAACTCCTACAATGAGCAGTTCTTC,CVSSWRSNSYNEQFF
TRBV20-1,-,many,TRBJ2-7,TGCAGTGCTAGAGATCCAGGGATGAACTCCTACGAGCAGTACTTC,CSARDPGMNSYEQYF
TRBV6-5,TRBD2,many,TRBJ2-7,TGTGCCAGCAGCTTCGGCACTAGCGGGAGCCCCTACGAGCAGTACTTC,CASSFGTSGSPYEQYF
TRBV7-9,-,-,TRBJ2-1,TGTGCCAGCAGCTTACCGCTAGCCGGAAATGAGCAGTTCTTC,CASSLPLAGNEQFF
TRBV9,-,-,TRBJ2-3,TGTGCCAGCAAACTAGCCCGCACAGATACACAGTATTTT,CASKLARTDTQYF
TRBV28,-,few,TRBJ1-5,TGTGCCAGCAGTTACCCCTATCAGCCCCAGCATTTT,CASSYPYQPQHF
TRBV20-1,TRBD1,many,TRBJ2-5,TGCAGTGCTCTGGACAGGGGAAATGTCAGGGAGACCCAGTACTTC,CSALDRGNVRETQYF
TRBV4-2,TRBD1,many,TRBJ2-3,TGTGCCAGCAGCCAAGGGATGGGACAGACAGATACGCAGTATTTT,CASSQGMGQTDTQYF
TRBV20-1,-,-,TRBJ1-1,TGCAGTGCTAGGAGCAAGGGGCCCGATTGGCACACTGAAGCTTTCTTT,CSARSKGPDWHTEAFF